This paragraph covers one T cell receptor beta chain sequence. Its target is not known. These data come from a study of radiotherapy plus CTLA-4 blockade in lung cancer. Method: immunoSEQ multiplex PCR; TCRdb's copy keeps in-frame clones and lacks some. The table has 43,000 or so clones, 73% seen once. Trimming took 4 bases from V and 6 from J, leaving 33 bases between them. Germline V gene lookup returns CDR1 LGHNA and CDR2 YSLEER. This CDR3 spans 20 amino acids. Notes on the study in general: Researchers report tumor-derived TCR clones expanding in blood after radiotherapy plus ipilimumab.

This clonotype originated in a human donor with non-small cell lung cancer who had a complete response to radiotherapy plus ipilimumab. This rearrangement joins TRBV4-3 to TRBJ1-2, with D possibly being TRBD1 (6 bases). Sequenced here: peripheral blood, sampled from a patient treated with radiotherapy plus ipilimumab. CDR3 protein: CASSLPHGGGGRTPTNGYTF. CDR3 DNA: TGCGCCAGCAGCCTGCCACACGGGGGCGGGGGCAGGACCCCGACGAATGGCTACACCTTC.